Below are 10 T cell receptor beta chains sequenced from a single sample in a study of shared clonotypes between healthy human individuals (dated by TCRdb to about 2020). The receptor library was made with the immunoSEQ multiplex PCR assay. This is the immuneACCESS table as TCRdb keeps it, with only in-frame sequences that have V and J called. A part of the clones is gone; compared with another copy, unresolved V genes explain less than half, and the rest is unexplained. The sample table shows about 980,000 clones, and approximately 80% are seen once. The ten biggest clones cover around 1.4% of the sample. The sequenced sample consisted of memory CD4+ T cells sorted from blood. The cell subset or site label of this sample denotes: CD45RA-negative fraction. The receptors were gathered from a man between 18 and 35 years old in good health.

This clone appeared a single time. V usage is TRBV6-5 and J usage is TRBJ1-1, with D hard to call. Deletions cut 2 bases from V and 3 bases from J, with 10 bases between. Per the germline V gene, CDR1 is MNHEY and CDR2 is SVGAGI. The CDR3 covers 14 residues. The CDR3 is CASSYRPRDTEAFF. In DNA, the CDR3 is TGTGCCAGCAGTTACCGGCCGAGGGACACTGAAGCTTTCTTT.

The V and J genes are TRBV10-2 and TRBJ1-1; 7 bases align to TRBD1. Germline CDR1 and CDR2: WSHSY and SAAADI. This CDR3 is 14 amino acids long. Trimming removed 3 bases from V and 4 bases from J; junction bases left unmatched: 5. This CDR3 is CASSDGQGGTEAFF. The CDR3 DNA is TGCGCCAGCAGTGATGGTCAGGGGGGCACTGAAGCTTTCTTT.

The rearrangement uses TRBV4-1 and TRBJ2-5; unclear D gene. Trimming left V 0 bases short and J 5 bases short, with 10 bases between. Germline V CDR1 and CDR2: MGHRA, YSYEKL. The length of the CDR3 is 14 residues. The CDR3, as DNA: TGCGCCAGCAGCCAAGACCCCGGTGGGGAGACCCAGTACTTC. The encoded protein is CASSQDPGGETQYF.

The genes are TRBV4-3 and TRBJ2-2; 8 bases line up with TRBD2. V lost 2 bases, J lost 2 bases, and 7 bases stayed unmatched. The germline CDR1 and CDR2 sequences are LGHNA and YSLEER. The CDR3 spans 17 residues. CDR3 DNA: TGCGCCAGCAGCCAACCCACTAGCGGCCCAAACACCGGGGAGCTGTTTTTT. Protein: CASSQPTSGPNTGELFF.

This clone was picked up a small number of times. This chain uses TRBV5-1 with TRBJ1-1; D is possibly TRBD1 (6 bases). CDR3 length equals 14 residues. CDR1 is SGHRS, CDR2 YFSETQ, per germline. The V end lost 4 bases, the J end lost 0 bases, and 10 bases lay between the germline ends. In DNA form, the CDR3 reads TGCGCCAGCAGCCCGGACAGCCTGAACACTGAAGCTTTCTTT. Its protein is CASSPDSLNTEAFF.

This clone has a handful of counts. This rearrangement joins TRBV5-6 to TRBJ2-1, with 13 bases that match TRBD2. The germline V gene encodes CDR1 SGHDT and CDR2 YYEEEE. Trimming at V came to 3 bases and at J to 3 bases, leaving 6 bases not matched to a gene. The CDR3 spans 17 residues. The CDR3 sequence is CASSSGLAGAGYNEQFF. In DNA form, the CDR3 reads TGTGCCAGCAGCTCAGGACTAGCGGGAGCGGGCTACAATGAGCAGTTCTTC.

The chain employs TRBV28 and TRBJ1-6; TRBD1 agrees at 8 bases. V lost 6 bases and J lost 7; bases outside the gene matches: 5. CDR3 length: 14 residues. CDR1 is MDHEN, CDR2 SYDVKM, per germline. CDR3 DNA sequence: TGTGCCAGCAGACCGGACAGGGAGAATTCACCCCTCCACTTT. Protein sequence: CASRPDRENSPLHF.

The chain employs TRBV29-1 and TRBJ1-3, with D maybe TRBD1 (5 bases). Deletions cut 3 bases from V and 4 bases from J, with 13 bases between. This CDR3 is built from 14 residues. The germline gives CDR1 SQVTM, CDR2 ANQGSEA. The CDR3 spells CSVDGGRSGNTIYF. The CDR3 DNA follows: TGCAGCGTTGACGGGGGTCGCTCGGGAAACACCATATATTTT.

The chain joins TRBV6-5 to TRBJ2-7; D unclear. The V end lost 5 bases, the J end lost 11 bases, and 13 bases lay between the germline ends. The CDR3 covers 11 residues. Germline V gene data show CDR1 as MNHEY and CDR2 as SVGAGI. CDR3 nucleotide sequence: TGTGCCAGCAGTGAAAAGGGTCCGGAGTACTTC. Translated, it gives CASSEKGPEYF.

The CDR3 region has the DNA TGTGCCAGCAGACAGGGGTACTACGAGCAGTACTTC. Translated, it gives CASRQGYYEQYF. The chain has TRBV27 and TRBJ2-7; 7 bases are shared with TRBD1. The junction had 2 bases not matched to a gene; V was cut back by 6 bases and J by 3 bases. The germline CDR1 and CDR2 sequences are MNHEY and SMNVEV (reference sequence). The CDR3 sequence is 12 residues long.